This note documents a single T cell receptor (beta chain) sequence. What it binds is not known. Primers included in the PCR were 60 Vbeta and 13 Jbeta primers. Libraries were prepared by immunoSEQ multiplex PCR; TCRdb keeps only in-frame clonotypes and omits some of them. The table lists 150,000 to 200,000 clones, about 69% of them singletons. This sample stems from a study of cytomegalovirus exposure and HLA in healthy donors. Turning to the study itself: Sequencing of roughly 180 million T cells in an earlier analysis found roughly 120 million unique TCR beta sequences. Findings of the study overall: Later on, an analysis found that several of the most significant clusters appeared to be linked to common viral pathogens, which included parvovirus B19. Previous analysis showed most TCR beta V segments were productive about 87% or about 30% of the time. From TCR beta sequences, most subjects' HLA-A and HLA-B alleles were reportedly predicted accurately.

In germline, CDR1 is GTSNPN, CDR2 SVGIG (reference sequence). The CDR3 is 13 amino acids. Deletions cut 0 bases from V and 6 bases from J, with 9 bases between. The chain recombines TRBV30 with TRBJ1-5; D is unclear. The receptor was derived from a human donor in good health. The sequenced material came from PBMCs. CDR3 DNA: TGTGCCTGGAGTGTTTACGACACTCAGCCCCAGCATTTT. This gives the protein CAWSVYDTQPQHF.